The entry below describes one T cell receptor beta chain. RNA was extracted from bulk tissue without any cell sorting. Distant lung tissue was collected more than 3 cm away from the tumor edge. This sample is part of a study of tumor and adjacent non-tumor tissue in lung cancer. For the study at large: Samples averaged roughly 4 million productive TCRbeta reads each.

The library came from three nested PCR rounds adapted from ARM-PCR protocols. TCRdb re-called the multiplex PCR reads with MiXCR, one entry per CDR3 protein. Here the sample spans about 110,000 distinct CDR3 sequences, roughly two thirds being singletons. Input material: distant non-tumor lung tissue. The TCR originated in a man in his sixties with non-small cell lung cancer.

The CDR3 bases are TGCGCCAGCAGCCAAGATGCTGCGTTGGGACACCAAGAGACCCAGTACTTC. Protein sequence: CASSQDAALGHQETQYF. The J gene is TRBJ2-5, the V gene TRBV4-1, with D perhaps TRBD1 or TRBD2 (5 bases each). The CDR3 totals 17 residues. The germline CDR1 and CDR2 sequences are MGHRA and YSYEKL. Trimming took 0 bases from V and 0 from J, leaving 14 bases between them.